This T cell receptor (beta chain) was observed in a study of T cell changes during pregnancy in multiple sclerosis. V lost 4 bases and J 3 bases, leaving 7 bases between the germline ends. From germline, CDR1 is SNHLY and CDR2 FYNNEI. CDR3 length equals 14 residues. The protocol was immunoSEQ multiplex PCR, while the TCRdb copy is restricted to in-frame clones and leaves out a portion. The table lists 30,000 to 40,000 clones, more than 75% of them singletons, with under 0.75% in the top ten. The chain has TRBV2 and TRBJ1-6; D perhaps matches TRBD1 (6 bases). The sequence derives from a female donor in good health, enrolled as a control in a pregnancy study. The material was CD4+ T cells from peripheral blood mononuclear cells, obtained in the second trimester of pregnancy. The CDR3 sequence is CASSGTVYNSPLHF. The CDR3 DNA reads TGTGCCAGCAGTGGGACAGTCTATAATTCACCCCTCCACTTT.